These 10 T cell receptor beta chains were all obtained from the same sample, sequenced in a study of metastatic and nonmetastatic thyroid tumors. From the PCR reads, TCRdb re-called clones with MiXCR. The sample records fewer than 40,000 clones, under 20% being singletons. All patients were treatment-naive before thyroid surgery. Specimen: tumor tissue. All receptors come from a female donor with papillary thyroid cancer or a benign thyroid nodule (not recorded which). Some clones in this sample may be carry-over from other donors' samples.

This clone was picked up a small number of times. This rearrangement joins TRBV18 to TRBJ1-1, with 7 bases lining up with TRBD1. The V gene's germline CDR1 is KGHSH and CDR2 LQKENI. V dropped 4 bases and J dropped 4; count of bases not matched to a gene: 12. There are 16 residues in the CDR3. The CDR3 coding sequence is TGTGCCAGCTCACGATCCGGACAGGTGTTGGGCACTGAAGCTTTCTTT. This codes for CASSRSGQVLGTEAFF.

This clone has at least ten counts. The chain joins TRBV7-2 to TRBJ1-2; 7 nucleotides align to TRBD1. Germline CDR1 reads SGHTA; CDR2 reads FQGNSA. V trimming: 5 bases; J trimming: 0 bases; junction bases outside the gene matches: 3. CDR3 length equals 14 residues. CDR3 nucleotide sequence: TGTGCCAGCAGCACCGGGACAGCTAACTATGGCTACACCTTC. Its protein product is CASSTGTANYGYTF.

In this sample, this clone turned up many times. The CDR3: CSAMGLLALSTDTQYF. CDR3 coding DNA: TGCAGTGCTATGGGGCTGCTAGCGCTTAGCACAGATACGCAGTATTTT. The chain carries TRBV20-1 and TRBJ2-3; maybe TRBD2 (6 bases). V was clipped by 4 bases and J by 0 bases, with 17 bases between them. This CDR3 has 16 residues. The germline V gene encodes CDR1 DFQATT and CDR2 SNEGSKA (reference sequence).

This clone is labeled as medium-sized. V gene TRBV5-1 combines with J gene TRBJ1-2; D is uncertain. This CDR3 spans 13 amino acids. The V gene's germline CDR1 is SGHRS and CDR2 YFSETQ. The V end lost 0 bases, the J end lost 3 bases, and 6 bases lay between the germline ends. CDR3 protein: CASSLGEDYGYTF. CDR3 nucleotides: TGCGCCAGCAGCTTGGGCGAAGACTATGGCTACACCTTC.

This clone was found many times. This chain joins TRBV12-3 or TRBV12-4 and TRBJ2-3; D gene uncertain. The CDR3 contains 14 residues. Trimming removed 3 bases at V and 4 bases at J, with 11 bases between. CDR3 region: CASSFGSSADTQYF. The CDR3 coding sequence is TGTGCCAGCAGTTTTGGCAGTTCCGCAGATACGCAGTATTTT.

This clone was detected a few times. The V call is TRBV6-2 or TRBV6-3, the J call TRBJ1-1, with D hard to call. There are 15 residues in the CDR3. Germline V CDR1 and CDR2: MNHEY, SVGEGT. V shed 0 bases and J shed 4 bases, with 12 bases lying between them. This chain's CDR3 is CASSYSGVGGTEAFF. The CDR3 DNA reads TGTGCCAGCAGTTACTCCGGGGTGGGCGGCACTGAAGCTTTCTTT.

The gene calls are TRBV6-2 or TRBV6-3 and TRBJ1-6; perhaps TRBD1 as D (6 bases). V gave up 0 bases and J gave up 0 bases, with 15 bases separating them. Germline V gives CDR1 MNHEY, CDR2 SVGEGT. The CDR3 consists of 19 residues. The CDR3 here is CASSYSRGARSSYNSPLHF. The DNA of the CDR3 is TGTGCCAGCAGTTACTCGAGGGGGGCCAGAAGCTCCTATAATTCACCCCTCCACTTT.

This clone was observed many times. The chain couples TRBV5-1 to TRBJ2-4; no firm D call. CDR1 SGHRS and CDR2 YFSETQ come from the germline V gene. V dropped 0 bases and J dropped 6 bases, with 13 bases sitting between them. The CDR3 extends over 15 amino acids. The CDR3 loop reads CASSLGVGNTNIQYF. CDR3 DNA sequence: TGCGCCAGCAGCTTGGGAGTAGGGAACACAAACATTCAGTACTTC. The full variable domain, with the rest looked up from reference TRBV5-1 and TRBJ2-4, is KAGVTQTPRYLIKTRGQQVTLSCSPISGHRSVSWYQQTPGQGLQFLFEYFSETQRNKGNFPGRFSGRQFSNSRSEMNVSTLELGDSALYLCASSLGVGNTNIQYFGAGTRLSVL.

This clone was observed once. This sequence may be a read error, since a much larger clone differs from it by one base. This sample includes further DNA sequences coding for the same CDR3. The rearrangement links TRBV5-1 to TRBJ2-3; maybe TRBD1 (5 bases). The V and J ends lost 4 bases and 2 bases respectively, with 8 bases between them. The CDR3 totals 13 residues. Germline assignment: CDR1 SGHRS and CDR2 YFSETQ. In nucleotides, the CDR3 is TGCGCCAGCAGCAGGACAAACACAGATACGCAGTATTTT. This sequence encodes CASSRTNTDTQYF.

The chain links TRBV11-2 to TRBJ1-1; D is undetermined. There are 12 residues in the CDR3. The germline V and J ends were trimmed by 6 bases and 7 bases, with 12 bases remaining between them. Per the germline V gene, CDR1 is SGHAT and CDR2 is FQNNGV. CDR3 sequence: CASSPAWDEAFF. CDR3 DNA sequence: TGTGCCAGCAGTCCGGCGTGGGATGAAGCTTTCTTT.